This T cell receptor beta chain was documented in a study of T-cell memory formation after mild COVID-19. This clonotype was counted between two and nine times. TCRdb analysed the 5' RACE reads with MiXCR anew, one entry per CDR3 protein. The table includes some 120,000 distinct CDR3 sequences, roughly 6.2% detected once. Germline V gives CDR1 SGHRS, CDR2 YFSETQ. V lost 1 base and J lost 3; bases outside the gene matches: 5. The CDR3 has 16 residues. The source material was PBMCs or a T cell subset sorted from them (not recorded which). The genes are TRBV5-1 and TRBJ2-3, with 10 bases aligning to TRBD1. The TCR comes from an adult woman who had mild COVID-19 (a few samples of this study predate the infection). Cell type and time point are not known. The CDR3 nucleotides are TGCGCCAGCAGCTTGAAGGGGGACAGGGGAACAGATACGCAGTATTTT. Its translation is CASSLKGDRGTDTQYF. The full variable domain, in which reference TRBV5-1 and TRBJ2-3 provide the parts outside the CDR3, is KAGVTQTPRYLIKTRGQQVTLSCSPISGHRSVSWYQQTPGQGLQFLFEYFSETQRNKGNFPGRFSGRQFSNSRSEMNVSTLELGDSALYLCASSLKGDRGTDTQYFGPGTRLTVL.